This is a list of T cell receptor beta chains from one sample in a study of shared T cell receptors in the human thymus. Method: immunoSEQ multiplex PCR; TCRdb's copy keeps in-frame clones and lacks some. The sample records 630,000 or so clones, around 87% being singletons. The same data also contributed to another study, on human thymus T cells.

The sample consisted of thymocytes. These receptors were taken from a boy in the first two years of life with a congenital heart defect. Each CDR3 is given with its conserved first and last residue. Fields, in order: CDR3 protein, clone size, J gene, V gene. Some rows mark clone size as missing; the rest say once, few, many or name a class of expanded clone.

CDR3 protein: CASRFTRGQGNNEQFF
clone size: .
J gene: TRBJ2-1
V gene: TRBV5-1

CDR3 protein: CASSQPGQGSDEQYF
clone size: .
J gene: .
V gene: TRBV4-1

CDR3 protein: CASSRDNNQPQHF
clone size: .
J gene: TRBJ1-5
V gene: TRBV2

CDR3 protein: CAWSFSERGPEINQPQHF
clone size: once
J gene: TRBJ1-5
V gene: TRBV30

CDR3 protein: CASSLGGPVADGNTIYF
clone size: .
J gene: TRBJ1-3
V gene: TRBV5-1

CDR3 protein: CASRGGGTYNSPLHF
clone size: few
J gene: TRBJ1-6
V gene: TRBV27

CDR3 protein: CASSLGQNRGSYEQYF
clone size: .
J gene: TRBJ2-7
V gene: TRBV5-4

CDR3 protein: CASRGRENGYTF
clone size: .
J gene: TRBJ1-2
V gene: TRBV27

CDR3 protein: CASSLWSGINQPQHF
clone size: .
J gene: TRBJ1-5
V gene: TRBV28

CDR3 protein: CASSHSGSPTEAFF
clone size: .
J gene: TRBJ1-1
V gene: TRBV7-9

CDR3 protein: CASDGPMNTEAFF
clone size: .
J gene: TRBJ1-1
V gene: TRBV28

CDR3 protein: CASSDRATYEQYF
clone size: .
J gene: TRBJ2-7
V gene: TRBV6-5

CDR3 protein: CASSPSVSSYNSPLHF
clone size: .
J gene: TRBJ1-6
V gene: TRBV18

CDR3 protein: CASSLFPVEGGTEAFF
clone size: few
J gene: TRBJ1-1
V gene: TRBV28

CDR3 protein: CASSESRGGTQPQHF
clone size: .
J gene: TRBJ1-5
V gene: TRBV10-2

CDR3 protein: CASSPVDSAYYGYTF
clone size: .
J gene: TRBJ1-2
V gene: TRBV6-5

CDR3 protein: CASSSHRVGGEKLFF
clone size: .
J gene: TRBJ1-4
V gene: TRBV28